What follows are 8 T cell receptor beta chains derived from one specimen sequenced in a study of CD8+ T cells in alopecia areata. Sequencing used cDNA as its template, made by extracting RNA and reverse transcribing it. This table comes from immunoSEQ multiplex PCR, and its TCRdb copy is limited to in-frame clones, with some not included. The sample holds about 180,000 clones, around 49% seen once. Treatment denoted: oral pan-JAK inhibitor, 5-10 mg twice daily. The sequenced sample was CD8+ T cells sorted from blood, obtained around week 54, from a patient treated with tofacitinib. All receptors come from a human donor with alopecia areata.

The rearrangement joins TRBV6-4 to TRBJ2-5; D remains unclear. This CDR3 spans 11 amino acids. V shed 5 bases and J shed 7 bases, with 8 bases lying between them. Per germline, CDR1 MRHNA and CDR2 SNTAGT. CDR3 protein: CASSRLGTQYF. The CDR3 nucleotides are TGTGCCAGCAGTCGCCTGGGGACCCAGTACTTC.

This chain connects TRBV12-5 to TRBJ1-6; 8 bases map to TRBD1. After removal of 5 bases from V and 14 bases from J, the junction contained 11 bases not matched to a gene. This CDR3 has 14 amino acids. Germline CDR1 reads LGHNT; CDR2 reads FRNRAP. The CDR3 coding sequence is TGTGCTAGTGGTCCCGGGACAGGCTTTTGGGCCCTCCACTTT. Its translation is CASGPGTGFWALHF.

This clone showed up just a few times. The rearrangement uses TRBV6-5 and TRBJ2-2; D is uncertain. The length of the CDR3 is 12 residues. Trimming pared 6 bases from V and 0 bases from J, leaving 2 bases between. Germline CDR1 MNHEY, CDR2 SVGAGI. The CDR3 DNA reads as TGTGCCAGCAGCTCGAACACCGGGGAGCTGTTTTTT. This encodes CASSSNTGELFF.

This chain links TRBV4-3 with TRBJ1-2; D is perhaps TRBD1 (5 bases). V shed 4 bases and J shed 2 bases, with 8 bases lying between them. This CDR3 has 13 amino acids. In germline, CDR1 is LGHNA, CDR2 YSLEER. For the CDR3, the DNA is TGCGCCAGCAGCCCGAAGGGGAACTATGGCTACACCTTC. Translation: CASSPKGNYGYTF.

This chain connects TRBV9 to TRBJ2-7, with TRBD1 matching over 8 bases. V shed 0 bases and J 3 bases; nucleotides not matched to a gene: 2. The CDR3 totals 14 residues. Germline CDR1 reads SGDLS; CDR2 reads YYNGEE. CDR3 nucleotide sequence: TGTGCCAGCAGCGTAGCTGGACAGGGCTACGAGCAGTACTTC. It codes for CASSVAGQGYEQYF.

In its sample, this clone was seen once. The chain links TRBV9 to TRBJ2-1; TRBD2 aligns across 11 bases. Germline V gives CDR1 SGDLS, CDR2 YYNGEE. CDR3 size: 16 residues. Trimming at V came to 4 bases and at J to 4 bases, leaving 7 bases not matched to a gene. The CDR3 bases are TGTGCCAGCAGCCTCATTAGCGGGGGGGATTACAATGAGCAGTTCTTC. Translated: CASSLISGGDYNEQFF.

The J gene is TRBJ2-5, the V gene TRBV11-2; TRBD1 might be the D (6 bases). V dropped 2 bases and J dropped 3 bases, with 19 bases sitting between them. Germline CDR1 SGHAT, CDR2 FQNNGV. The CDR3 contains 17 residues. In nucleotides, the CDR3 is TGTGCCAGCAGCTTATCTCAGGGGTTTGGGAGAGAAGAGACCCAGTACTTC. This translates into CASSLSQGFGREETQYF. Variable domain in full (rest from reference TRBV11-2 and TRBJ2-5): EAGVAQSPRYKIIEKRQSVAFWCNPISGHATLYWYQQILGQGPKLLIQFQNNGVVDDSQLPKDRFSAERLKGVDSTLKIQPAKLEDSAVYLCASSLSQGFGREETQYFGPGTRLLVL.

The rearrangement links TRBV10-3 to TRBJ2-3; the match to TRBD2 covers 9 bases. CDR3 length: 16 residues. CDR1 and CDR2 from the germline V gene are ENHRY and SYGVKD. The ends lost 0 bases at V and 3 bases at J; junction bases unmatched: 4. The CDR3 loop reads CAISESASGETDTQYF. CDR3 sequence (DNA): TGTGCCATCAGTGAGTCGGCTAGCGGGGAGACAGATACGCAGTATTTT.